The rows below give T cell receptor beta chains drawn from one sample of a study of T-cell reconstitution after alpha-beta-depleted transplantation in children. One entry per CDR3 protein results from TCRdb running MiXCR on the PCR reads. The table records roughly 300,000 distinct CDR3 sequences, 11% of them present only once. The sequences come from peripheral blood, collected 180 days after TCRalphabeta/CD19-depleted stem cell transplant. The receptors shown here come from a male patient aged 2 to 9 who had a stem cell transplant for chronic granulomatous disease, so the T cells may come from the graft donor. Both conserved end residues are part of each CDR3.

CASSFPLARNTGELFF	TRBV12-3/TRBV12-4	TRBJ2-2
CASGGRSYNEQFF	TRBV5-4	TRBJ2-1
CASSEGQADGYTF	TRBV7-9	TRBJ1-2
CASWGEGPLSYEQYF	TRBV28	TRBJ2-7
CSASYPPYEQYF	TRBV20-1	TRBJ2-7
CASSLVGLAKNIQYF	TRBV5-1	TRBJ2-4
CSARDSGALPLNTEAFF	TRBV20-1	TRBJ1-1
CASSQDYGANTEAFF	TRBV4-3	TRBJ1-1
CASSQDREGGYTF	TRBV4-3	TRBJ1-2
CASSSKNGEARIKATQYF	TRBV7-8	TRBJ2-5
CASTPGHHSGANVLTF	TRBV7-6	TRBJ2-6
CASSKRGQGSHF	TRBV21-1	TRBJ2-7
CASSPLLAGGQETQYF	TRBV10-2	TRBJ2-5
CASSQAHGLAGGPRYYNEQFF	TRBV3-1	TRBJ2-1
CASRLEEGYNEQFF	TRBV28	TRBJ2-1
CASSDSGTSLETQYF	TRBV2	TRBJ2-5
CASRYGGTTNTEAFF	TRBV5-1	TRBJ1-1
CASSLFQTTGELFF	TRBV7-2	TRBJ2-2
CASSERGDEQFF	TRBV7-7	TRBJ2-1
CATTGRVGRANTGELFF	TRBV10-3	TRBJ2-2
CSARRLAGVNEQFF	TRBV20-1	TRBJ2-1
CSAEARLGVGNEQFF	TRBV20-1	TRBJ2-1
CASSGTEQETQYF	TRBV12-3/TRBV12-4	TRBJ2-5
CASSDRVTTEAFF	TRBV7-2	TRBJ1-1
CASSLGGTGGAGYTF	TRBV12-3/TRBV12-4	TRBJ1-2
CASRRTGAGANVLTF	TRBV12-3/TRBV12-4	TRBJ2-6
CASSLGGGGAIEQYF	TRBV7-6	TRBJ2-7
CAWSRSSPYEQYF	TRBV30	TRBJ2-7
CASSFILGPSSSYNEQFF	TRBV28	TRBJ2-1
CASSRHRDRGHVYNEQFF	TRBV4-3	TRBJ2-1
CASRGSNQPQHF	TRBV12-3/TRBV12-4	TRBJ1-5
CASSLGVGEAAAKSQYF	TRBV7-9	TRBJ2-5
CSVSPGLALTDTQYF	TRBV29-1	TRBJ2-3
CASSFFGQGETQYF	TRBV7-2	TRBJ2-5
CASSTVRQRDTGELFF	TRBV12-3/TRBV12-4	TRBJ2-2
CSVALANVLTF	TRBV29-1	TRBJ2-6
CATRTRGDTDTQYF	TRBV15	TRBJ2-3